This T cell receptor beta chain derives from a study of blood T cell repertoires in COVID-19. Study-level information: T cells, B-cell-depleted T cells, or PBMCs supplied cDNA or gDNA.

How the authors handled the data: Researchers report that nucleated cell counts were estimated from reference gene primer amplification. TCRdb's copy holds only in-frame clones and misses some; the assay was immunoSEQ multiplex PCR. V and J calls and clone size are as listed in that table; D and trimming were resolved from the DNA. The table shows about 210,000 clones, with roughly four fifths occurring only once. The length of the CDR3 is 12 residues. Germline CDR1 and CDR2: SGHDT and YYEEEE. V shed 0 bases and J shed 6 bases, with 4 bases lying between them. This clone has just a few counts. The specimen sequenced was peripheral blood. This clonotype was sampled from a woman between 40 and 55 years old with acute or convalescent COVID-19. The rearrangement uses TRBV5-6 and TRBJ1-5, with D hard to call. CDR3 sequence: CASSLAGQPQHF. In nucleotides, the CDR3 is TGTGCCAGCAGCTTGGCCGGTCAGCCCCAGCATTTT. The full variable domain, in which reference TRBV5-6 and TRBJ1-5 provide the parts outside the CDR3, is DAGVTQSPTHLIKTRGQQVTLRCSPKSGHDTVSWYQQALGQGPQFIFQYYEEEERQRGNFPDRFSGHQFPNYSSELNVNALLLGDSALYLCASSLAGQPQHFGDGTRLSIL.